A single sample gave rise to the 5 T cell receptor beta chains below, sequenced in a study of neurological immune-mediated disorders. TCRdb fed the 5' RACE reads into MiXCR, producing one record per CDR3 protein. The table shows roughly 16,000 distinct CDR3 sequences, with roughly 14% occurring only once. Material for sequencing was PBMCs. The receptors stem from a man in his 60s with HTLV-1-associated myelopathy (HAM/TSP).

The chain is built from TRBV5-1 and TRBJ2-5; D perhaps matches TRBD1 (6 bases). The germline V and J ends were trimmed by 0 bases and 4 bases, with 13 bases remaining between them. The CDR3 extends over 15 amino acids. From germline, CDR1 is SGHRS and CDR2 YFSETQ. The CDR3 nucleotides read TGCGCCAGCAGCTTGGGGGGGCTAGCAGCAGAGACCCAGTACTTC. Amino acids: CASSLGGLAAETQYF.

This clonotype was observed at least ten times. V gene TRBV7-3 combines with J gene TRBJ1-1, with TRBD1 as a possible D gene (6 bases). The V end lost 6 bases, the J end lost 5 bases, and 16 bases lay between the germline ends. CDR1 SGHTA and CDR2 FQGTGA come from the germline V gene. The CDR3 contains 14 residues. DNA of the CDR3: TGTGCCAGCAGTAAGGGCAGGGGAGATACTGAAGCTTTCTTT. Its translation is CASSKGRGDTEAFF.

This clonotype was recorded at least ten times. This chain links TRBV20-1 with TRBJ2-7; D possibly corresponds to TRBD2 (5 bases). The ends were cut back, 5 bases at V and 0 bases at J, with 26 bases in the middle. The CDR3 consists of 18 residues. Germline CDR1 is DFQATT and CDR2 is SNEGSKA (reference sequence). The CDR3 sequence is CSASPPRGLPVSSYEQYF. In nucleotides, the CDR3 is TGCAGTGCTTCCCCCCCGAGAGGGCTACCTGTGAGCTCCTACGAGCAGTACTTC.

In this sample, this clonotype turned up many times. A much larger clonotype is one base distant, so this may be a read error. The chain couples TRBV11-2 to TRBJ2-7; possible D gene TRBD1, 5 bases. With 1 base removed from V and 4 bases from J, the gap between germline ends came to 14 bases. Germline V gives CDR1 SGHAT, CDR2 FQNNGV. The CDR3 totals 15 residues. The CDR3 DNA follows: TGTGCCAGCAGCTTAGCATCCAGGGTGGGGTACGAGCAGTACTTC. Translating gives CASSLASRVGYEQYF.

CDR3 sequence reads: CATGGRGLGEQYF. Here the CDR3 DNA reads TGTGCCACCGGGGGCCGGGGGCTCGGCGAGCAGTACTTC. The chain carries TRBV28 and TRBJ2-7, with D perhaps TRBD1 or TRBD2 (6 bases each). Between the trimmed V and J ends, which lost 10 bases and 6 bases, there was a span of 19 bases. Per germline, CDR1 MDHEN and CDR2 SYDVKM. The CDR3 length is 13 residues. Combining the CDR3 with reference TRBV28 and TRBJ2-7 gives the whole variable domain DVKVTQSSRYLVKRTGEKVFLECVQDMDHENMFWYRQDPGLGLRLIYFSYDVKMKEKGDIPEGYSVSREKKERFSLILESASTNQTSMYLCATGGRGLGEQYFGPGTRLTVT.